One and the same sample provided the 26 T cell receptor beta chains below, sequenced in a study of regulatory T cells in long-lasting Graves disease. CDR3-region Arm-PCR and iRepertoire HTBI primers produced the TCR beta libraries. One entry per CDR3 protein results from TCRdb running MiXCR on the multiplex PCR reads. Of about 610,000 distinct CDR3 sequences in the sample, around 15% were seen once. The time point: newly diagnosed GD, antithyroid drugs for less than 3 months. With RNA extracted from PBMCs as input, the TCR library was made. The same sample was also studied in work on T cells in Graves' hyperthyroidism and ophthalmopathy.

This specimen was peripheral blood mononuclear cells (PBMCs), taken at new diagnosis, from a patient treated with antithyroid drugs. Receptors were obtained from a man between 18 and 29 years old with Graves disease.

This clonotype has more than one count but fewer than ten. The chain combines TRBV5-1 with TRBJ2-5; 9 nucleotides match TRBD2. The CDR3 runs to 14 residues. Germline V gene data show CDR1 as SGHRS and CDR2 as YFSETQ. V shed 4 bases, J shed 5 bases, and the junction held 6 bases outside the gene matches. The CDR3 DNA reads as TGCGCCAGCAGCCCCGGGACTAGCATGGAGACCCAGTACTTC. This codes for CASSPGTSMETQYF.

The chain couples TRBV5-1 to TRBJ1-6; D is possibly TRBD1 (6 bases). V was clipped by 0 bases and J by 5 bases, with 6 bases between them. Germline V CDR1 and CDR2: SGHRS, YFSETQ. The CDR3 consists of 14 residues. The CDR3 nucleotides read TGCGCCAGCAGCTTGGACAGGGATAATTCACCCCTCCACTTT. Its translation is CASSLDRDNSPLHF.

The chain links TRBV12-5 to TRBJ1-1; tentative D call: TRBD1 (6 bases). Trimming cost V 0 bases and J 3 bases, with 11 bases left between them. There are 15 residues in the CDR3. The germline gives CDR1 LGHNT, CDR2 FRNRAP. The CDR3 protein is CASGLVQGKDTEAFF. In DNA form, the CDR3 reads TGTGCTAGTGGTTTGGTACAGGGTAAGGACACTGAAGCTTTCTTT.

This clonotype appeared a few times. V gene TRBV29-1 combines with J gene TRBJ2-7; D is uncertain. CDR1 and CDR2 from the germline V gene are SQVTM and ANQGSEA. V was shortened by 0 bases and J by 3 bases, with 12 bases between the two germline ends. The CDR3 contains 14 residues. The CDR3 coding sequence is TGCAGCGTTGAAGATCGAGCAGTAGGCTACGAGCAGTACTTC. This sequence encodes CSVEDRAVGYEQYF.

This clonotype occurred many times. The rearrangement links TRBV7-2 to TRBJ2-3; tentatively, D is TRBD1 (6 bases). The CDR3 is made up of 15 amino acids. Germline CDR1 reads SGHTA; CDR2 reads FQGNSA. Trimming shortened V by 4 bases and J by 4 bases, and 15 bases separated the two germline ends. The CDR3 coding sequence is TGTGCCAGCAGCTCAGGACAGCTGGAGTCAGATACGCAGTATTTT. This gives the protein CASSSGQLESDTQYF. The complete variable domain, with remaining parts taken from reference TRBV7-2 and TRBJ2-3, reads GAGVSQSPSNKVTEKGKDVELRCDPISGHTALYWYRQSLGQGLEFLIYFQGNSAPDKSGLPSDRFSAERTGGSVSTLTIQRTQQEDSAVYLCASSSGQLESDTQYFGPGTRLTVL.

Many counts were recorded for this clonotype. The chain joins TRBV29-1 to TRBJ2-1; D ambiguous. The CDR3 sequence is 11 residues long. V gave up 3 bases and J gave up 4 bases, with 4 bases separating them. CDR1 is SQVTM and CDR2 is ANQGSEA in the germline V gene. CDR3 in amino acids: CSVDQYNEQFF. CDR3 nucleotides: TGCAGCGTTGACCAATACAATGAGCAGTTCTTC.

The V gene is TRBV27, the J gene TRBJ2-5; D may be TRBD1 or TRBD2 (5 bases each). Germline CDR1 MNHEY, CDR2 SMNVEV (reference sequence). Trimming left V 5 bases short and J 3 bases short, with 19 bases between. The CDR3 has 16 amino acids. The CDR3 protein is CASSITGLWREETQYF. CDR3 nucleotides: TGTGCCAGCAGTATAACAGGCCTCTGGCGGGAAGAGACCCAGTACTTC.

The CDR3 DNA follows: TGCAGTGCTAAGGACTCGCCCCGTATTGCGCAGTATTTT. It encodes CSAKDSPRIAQYF. This chain connects TRBV20-1 to TRBJ2-3; a possible D gene is TRBD2 (5 bases). Trimming stripped 4 bases from V and 10 bases from J, with 18 bases between. Germline CDR1 and CDR2: DFQATT and SNEGSKA (reference sequence). The CDR3 consists of 13 residues.

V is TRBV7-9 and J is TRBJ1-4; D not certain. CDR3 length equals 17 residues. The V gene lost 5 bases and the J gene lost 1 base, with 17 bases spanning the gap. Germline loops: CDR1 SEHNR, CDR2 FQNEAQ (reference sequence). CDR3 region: CASSPLSGVVTNEKLFF. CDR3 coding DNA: TGTGCCAGCAGCCCGCTGTCAGGAGTTGTAACTAATGAAAAACTGTTTTTT.

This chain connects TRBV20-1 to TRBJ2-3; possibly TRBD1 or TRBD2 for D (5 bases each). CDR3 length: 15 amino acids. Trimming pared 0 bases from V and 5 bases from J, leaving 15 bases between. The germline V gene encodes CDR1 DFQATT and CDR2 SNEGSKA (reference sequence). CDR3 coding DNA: TGCAGTGCTAGAGATCTCAGTTCGGGGCAAGATACGCAGTATTTT. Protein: CSARDLSSGQDTQYF.

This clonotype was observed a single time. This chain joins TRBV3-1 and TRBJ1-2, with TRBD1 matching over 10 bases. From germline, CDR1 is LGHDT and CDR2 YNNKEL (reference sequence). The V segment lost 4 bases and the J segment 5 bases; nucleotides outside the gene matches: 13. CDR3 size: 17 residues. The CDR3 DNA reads TGTGCCAGCAGCCCGGCCGGGACAGGGGACATACTGTATGGCTACACCTTC. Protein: CASSPAGTGDILYGYTF.

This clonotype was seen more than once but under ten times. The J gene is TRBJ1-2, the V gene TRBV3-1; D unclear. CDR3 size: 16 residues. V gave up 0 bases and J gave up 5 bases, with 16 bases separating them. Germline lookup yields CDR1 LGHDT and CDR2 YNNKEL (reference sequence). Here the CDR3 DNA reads TGTGCCAGCAGCCAAGATCGGGCGGGGTGGACTTATGGCTACACCTTC. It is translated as CASSQDRAGWTYGYTF. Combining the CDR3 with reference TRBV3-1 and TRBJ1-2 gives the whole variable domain DTAVSQTPKYLVTQMGNDKSIKCEQNLGHDTMYWYKQDSKKFLKIMFSYNNKELIINETVPNRFSPKSPDKAHLNLHINSLELGDSAVYFCASSQDRAGWTYGYTFGSGTRLTVV.

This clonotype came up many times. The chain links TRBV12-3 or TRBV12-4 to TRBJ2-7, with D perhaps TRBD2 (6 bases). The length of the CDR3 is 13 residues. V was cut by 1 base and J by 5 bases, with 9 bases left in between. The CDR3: CASSLGASDEQYF. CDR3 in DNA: TGTGCCAGCAGTTTAGGGGCTAGCGACGAGCAGTACTTC.

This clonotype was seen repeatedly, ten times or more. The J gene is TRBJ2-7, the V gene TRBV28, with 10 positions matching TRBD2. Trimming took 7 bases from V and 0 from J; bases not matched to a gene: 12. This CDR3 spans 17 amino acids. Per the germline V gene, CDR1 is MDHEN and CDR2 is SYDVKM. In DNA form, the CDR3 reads TGTGCCAGCACCTCTAGCGGGAGTTCCCGCTTCTCCTACGAGCAGTACTTC. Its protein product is CASTSSGSSRFSYEQYF.

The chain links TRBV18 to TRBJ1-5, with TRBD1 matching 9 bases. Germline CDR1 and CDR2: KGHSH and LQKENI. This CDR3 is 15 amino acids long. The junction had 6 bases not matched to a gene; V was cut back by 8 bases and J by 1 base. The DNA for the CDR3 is TGTGCCAGCAGCCGGGACAGGGACAGCAATCAGCCCCAGCATTTT. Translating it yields CASSRDRDSNQPQHF.

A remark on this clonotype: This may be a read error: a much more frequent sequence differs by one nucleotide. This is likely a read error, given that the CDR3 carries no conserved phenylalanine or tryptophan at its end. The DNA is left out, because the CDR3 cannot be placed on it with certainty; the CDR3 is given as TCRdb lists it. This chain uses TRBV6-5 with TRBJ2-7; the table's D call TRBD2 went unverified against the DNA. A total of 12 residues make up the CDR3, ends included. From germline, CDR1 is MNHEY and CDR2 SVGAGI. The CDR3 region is CASSYRSGRAYS.

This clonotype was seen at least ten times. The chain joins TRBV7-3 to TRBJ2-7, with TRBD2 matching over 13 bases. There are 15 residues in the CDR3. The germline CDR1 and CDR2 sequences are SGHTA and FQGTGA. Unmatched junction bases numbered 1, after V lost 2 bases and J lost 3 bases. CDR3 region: CASSLGLAGDYEQYF. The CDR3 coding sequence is TGTGCCAGCAGCTTAGGACTAGCGGGGGACTACGAGCAGTACTTC.

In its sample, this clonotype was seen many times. CDR3 sequence reads: CSARDWVSNYNEQFF. CDR3 DNA sequence: TGCAGTGCTAGAGATTGGGTATCTAACTACAATGAGCAGTTCTTC. The V call is TRBV20-1, the J call TRBJ2-1; D is undetermined. CDR3 length equals 15 residues. Germline values: CDR1 DFQATT, CDR2 SNEGSKA (reference sequence). With 0 bases removed from V and 3 bases from J, the gap between germline ends came to 12 bases.

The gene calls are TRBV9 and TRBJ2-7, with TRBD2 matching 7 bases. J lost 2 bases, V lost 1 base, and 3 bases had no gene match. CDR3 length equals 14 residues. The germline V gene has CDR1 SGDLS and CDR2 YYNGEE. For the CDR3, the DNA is TGTGCCAGCAGCGTATCGGCGGGAGCCTACGAGCAGTACTTC. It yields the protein CASSVSAGAYEQYF.

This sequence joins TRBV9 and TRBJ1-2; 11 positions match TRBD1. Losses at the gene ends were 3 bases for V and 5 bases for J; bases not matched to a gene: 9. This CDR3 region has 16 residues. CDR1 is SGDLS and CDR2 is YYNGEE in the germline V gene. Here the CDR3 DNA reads TGTGCCAGCAGCGCCGGGACAGGGGGGAAAAGATATGGCTACACCTTC. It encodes CASSAGTGGKRYGYTF.

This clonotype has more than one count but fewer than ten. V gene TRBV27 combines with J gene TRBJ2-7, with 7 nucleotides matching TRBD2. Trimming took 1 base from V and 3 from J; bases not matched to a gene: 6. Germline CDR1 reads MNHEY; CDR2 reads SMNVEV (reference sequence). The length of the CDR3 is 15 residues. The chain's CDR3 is CASSLLRELGYEQYF. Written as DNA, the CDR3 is TGTGCCAGCAGTTTATTGCGGGAGTTGGGCTACGAGCAGTACTTC.

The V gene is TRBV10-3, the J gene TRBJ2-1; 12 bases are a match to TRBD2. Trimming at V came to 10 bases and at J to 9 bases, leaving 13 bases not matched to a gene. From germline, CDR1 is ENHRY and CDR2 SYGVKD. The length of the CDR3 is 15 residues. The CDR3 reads CASRTSGIVGGEQFF. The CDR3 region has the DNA TGTGCCAGCAGGACTAGCGGGATTGTGGGCGGTGAGCAGTTCTTC.

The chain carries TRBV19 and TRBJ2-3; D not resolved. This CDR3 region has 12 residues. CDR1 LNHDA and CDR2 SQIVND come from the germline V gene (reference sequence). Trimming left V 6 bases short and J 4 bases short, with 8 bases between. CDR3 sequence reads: CASRKGSDTQYF. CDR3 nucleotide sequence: TGTGCCAGTAGAAAAGGGTCAGATACGCAGTATTTT.

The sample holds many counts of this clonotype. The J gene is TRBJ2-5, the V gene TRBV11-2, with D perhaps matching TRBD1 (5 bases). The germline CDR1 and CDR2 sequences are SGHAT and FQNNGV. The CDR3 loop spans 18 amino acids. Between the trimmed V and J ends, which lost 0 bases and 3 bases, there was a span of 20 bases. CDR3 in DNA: TGTGCCAGCAGCTTAGATCCGGTGACAGCGCTGTTTAAAGAGACCCAGTACTTC. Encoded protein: CASSLDPVTALFKETQYF.

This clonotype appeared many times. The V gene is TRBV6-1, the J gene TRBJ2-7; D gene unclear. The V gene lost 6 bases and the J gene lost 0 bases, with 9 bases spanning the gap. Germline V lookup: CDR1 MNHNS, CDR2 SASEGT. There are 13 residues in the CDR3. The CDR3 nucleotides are TGTGCCAGCAGCATACAGACCTCCTACGAGCAGTACTTC. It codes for CASSIQTSYEQYF.

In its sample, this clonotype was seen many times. CDR3 in amino acids: CASSSSEYEQYF. CDR3 DNA: TGTGCCAGCAGTTCCAGCGAGTACGAGCAGTACTTC. The chain employs TRBV12-3 or TRBV12-4 and TRBJ2-7; D is unresolved. Trimming removed 4 bases from V and 4 bases from J, with 8 bases in between. This CDR3 comprises 12 residues.